The rows below give T cell receptor beta chains drawn from one sample of a study of CXCR3-negative and CXCR3-positive naive CD8 T cells. TCRdb re-called the 5' RACE reads and gives one entry per CDR3 protein, without DNA. The clone table shows about 56,000 distinct CDR3 sequences, with the ten largest holding less than 25%. The sequenced sample consisted of memory CD8+ T cells from blood. The source of these receptors is a human donor in good health. Some clones in this sample may be carry-over from other donors' samples. The CDR3 runs from the conserved cysteine through the conserved F or W. Clone size, where shown, is once, few, many, or a class for clones that have expanded.

j_call	clone_size	v_call	cdr3_aa
TRBJ2-5	-	TRBV20-1	CSARDLRTVAETQYF
TRBJ2-7	-	TRBV29-1	CSVVGQGVLGYEQYF
TRBJ1-5	-	TRBV19	CASSSYGNQPQHF
TRBJ2-4	-	TRBV2	CASADSGLQNIQYF
TRBJ2-1	-	TRBV6-5	CASSYRGGEQFF
TRBJ2-5	-	TRBV7-2	CASSFWVGRWEETQYF
TRBJ1-2	-	TRBV29-1	CSVSETGPLGYTF
TRBJ2-3	-	TRBV5-5	CASSTGQGATDTQYF
TRBJ2-1	-	TRBV7-2	CASFILNEQFF
TRBJ2-1	-	TRBV7-9	CASSLGTRSYNEQFF
TRBJ2-7	-	TRBV10-3	CAISESETYEQYF
TRBJ2-2	-	TRBV7-9	CASSPHSPGELFF
TRBJ1-5	-	TRBV7-2	CASSLGPGSGQPQHF
TRBJ1-3	-	TRBV9	CASSSSVIGERGAIYF
TRBJ1-2	-	TRBV7-9	CASSLQEANYGYTF
TRBJ1-1	-	TRBV7-9	CASSPRDTEAFF
TRBJ2-5	-	TRBV6-5	CASSLGLAGVETQYF
TRBJ2-5	-	TRBV5-5	CASSLGVGVETQYF
TRBJ2-7	medium-sized	TRBV7-3	CASSSSGRAYEQYF
TRBJ2-1	-	TRBV20-1	CSASQLSNNEQFF
TRBJ2-5	-	TRBV7-8	CASSAHQDPQETQYF
TRBJ1-1	-	TRBV7-2	CASRRGQNTEAFF
TRBJ2-1	-	TRBV7-9	CASSFLSGGSNEQFF
TRBJ2-1	-	TRBV19	CASTGTSGGSYNEQFF
TRBJ2-1	-	TRBV6-2/TRBV6-3	CASSYGGREDEQFF
TRBJ2-2	-	TRBV6-2/TRBV6-3	CASSLGLAGEAGELFF
TRBJ1-2	-	TRBV29-1	CSVEGGGGYGYTF
TRBJ2-1	-	TRBV6-2/TRBV6-3	CASSYVLAGAGEQFF
TRBJ2-7	-	TRBV7-2	CASRLGTAGSYEQYF
TRBJ1-1	-	TRBV7-2	CASSPRQGPHTEAFF